These T cell receptor beta chains were read from a single sample in a study of CD8+ T cells in alopecia areata. The table came from immunoSEQ multiplex PCR; TCRdb's copy has only in-frame clones and leaves some out. The repertoire holds 150,000 to 250,000 clones, with approximately 60% as singletons. The sequencing used CD4+ T cells sorted from blood, collected at week 4, from a patient treated with tofacitinib. These receptor sequences come from a human donor with alopecia areata. CDR3s include the opening cysteine and the closing phenylalanine or tryptophan. The order of the fields is CDR3 protein, CDR3 length, V gene.

CDR3: CASSLLELAGANVLTF
length: 16
V: TRBV5-4

CDR3: CAWSAGGGHGYTF
length: 13
V: TRBV30

CDR3: CASKVGIETQYF
length: 12
V: TRBV6-6

CDR3: CASRGQGSYEQYF
length: 13
V: TRBV28

CDR3: CASINVQGRYTEAFF
length: 15
V: TRBV28

CDR3: CASSPNRGTEAFF
length: 13
V: TRBV11-2

CDR3: CSADRGSGELFF
length: 12
V: TRBV29-1

CDR3: CASSIPDRGTYNSPLHF
length: 17
V: TRBV19

CDR3: CASSRGQASYEQYF
length: 14
V: TRBV9

CDR3: CASSYGTGEGYTF
length: 13
V: TRBV7-9

CDR3: CASSAQAEDTEAFF
length: 14
V: TRBV9

CDR3: CSVVPELRDFYGYTF
length: 15
V: TRBV29-1

CDR3: CAWTSGQGRGSTNEKLFF
length: 18
V: TRBV30

CDR3: CASSPVQEYYGYTF
length: 14
V: TRBV2

CDR3: CASSENRDNQPQHF
length: 14
V: TRBV25-1

CDR3: CASSRGTSGGQTQYF
length: 15
V: TRBV7-2

CDR3: CASRGSQGDRRFAEAFF
length: 17
V: TRBV25-1

CDR3: CSADRAYGYTF
length: 11
V: TRBV29-1

CDR3: CSATDSYGYTF
length: 11
V: TRBV29-1

CDR3: CASSPLGQKDQYGYTF
length: 16
V: TRBV27

CDR3: CASSLGTGEWSPLHF
length: 15
V: TRBV5-6

CDR3: CASSFTPDAGGGYTF
length: 15
V: TRBV5-1

CDR3: CASSLDWGAGQPQHF
length: 15
V: TRBV11-2

CDR3: CSVWDRHTEAFF
length: 12
V: TRBV29-1

CDR3: CASSVQTGSYNEQFF
length: 15
V: TRBV9

CDR3: CASSSYYGYTF
length: 11
V: TRBV5-6

CDR3: CASTQQGNDGYTF
length: 13
V: TRBV7-9

CDR3: CASSLRVMNTEAFF
length: 14
V: TRBV5-1

CDR3: CASSESTGELFF
length: 12
V: TRBV4-2

CDR3: CASNGGPETQYF
length: 12
V: TRBV28

CDR3: CASSAGPTGIVGYTF
length: 15
V: TRBV5-1

CDR3: CASTSGAGGRYTDTQYF
length: 17
V: TRBV25-1

CDR3: CASASPRGTGELFF
length: 14
V: TRBV30

CDR3: CASSPVGTHSFHYF
length: 14
V: TRBV7-6

CDR3: CASSQKSGYAEAFF
length: 14
V: TRBV2

CDR3: CASNLEGTLHF
length: 11
V: TRBV2

CDR3: CASSLRRASYGYTF
length: 14
V: TRBV7-2

CDR3: CATLDSKSQETQYF
length: 14
V: TRBV10-3

CDR3: CASSVGVGTGTHEQYF
length: 16
V: TRBV9

CDR3: CASSPDTGGVQPQHF
length: 15
V: TRBV5-1

CDR3: CSVERHTVGVNEQFF
length: 15
V: TRBV29-1